The 18 T cell receptor beta chains given below trace back to one sample, sequenced in a study of shared clonotypes between healthy human individuals (dated by TCRdb to 2018 to 2020). Receptor libraries were prepared by the immunoSEQ multiplex PCR assay. What TCRdb holds here is the immuneACCESS table cut down to in-frame rearrangements. Part of the clones is not present; checked against another copy, under half of the missing clones reflect an unresolved V gene, and the others are unexplained. For this sample the table gives more than 1.2 million clones, of which 98% were detected only once. Around 0.38% of the sample goes to the ten largest clones. The material sequenced was naive CD4+ T cells sorted from blood. The cell subset or site label, read with the paper, signifies: CD45RA+ positively selected. The receptors were gathered from a young man in good health.

The CDR3 sequence: CAWTLDFNYGYTF. The CDR3 region has the DNA TGTGCCTGGACCCTCGATTTTAACTATGGCTACACCTTC. The rearrangement joins TRBV30 to TRBJ1-2; D is unclear. V lost 4 bases and J 1 base, leaving 10 bases between the germline ends. Per germline, CDR1 GTSNPN and CDR2 SVGIG (reference sequence). The CDR3 spans 13 residues.

This sequence joins TRBV12-5 and TRBJ1-2; D is unresolved. Looked up from germline, CDR1 is LGHNT and CDR2 is FRNRAP. CDR3 size: 14 residues. V lost 2 bases, J lost 4 bases, and 11 bases lay in between. The CDR3 nucleotides are TGTGCTAGTGGTTTGCTTCCGGGCAGCTATGGCTACACCTTC. Translated: CASGLLPGSYGYTF.

This chain links TRBV5-5 with TRBJ2-3, with D perhaps assigned TRBD1 or TRBD2 (5 bases each). The V end lost 3 bases, the J end lost 2 bases, and 16 bases lay between the germline ends. The CDR3 runs 16 residues. Germline V CDR1 and CDR2: SGHKS, YYEKEE (reference sequence). CDR3 protein: CASSSHAGTITDTQYF. CDR3 bases: TGTGCCAGCAGCTCGCATGCCGGGACGATCACAGATACGCAGTATTTT.

The genes are TRBV7-6 and TRBJ1-5, with 9 bases matching TRBD1. Germline assignment: CDR1 SGHVS and CDR2 FNYEAQ. The V and J ends lost 5 bases and 1 base, in that order; junction bases with no gene match: 9. This CDR3 is 17 amino acids long. CDR3 DNA sequence: TGTGCCAGCAGCCCTAAAACAGGGGGCGCGAGCAATCAGCCCCAGCATTTT. This gives the protein CASSPKTGGASNQPQHF.

This clone was observed a single time. The chain couples TRBV18 to TRBJ2-5, with TRBD2 identical over 8 bases. Germline loops: CDR1 KGHSH, CDR2 LQKENI. With V trimmed by 0 bases and J by 1 base, 13 bases remained unmatched. The CDR3 contains 19 residues. The CDR3 coding sequence is TGTGCCAGCTCACCACCGCGGGGTAGCGGGGAGTCGGTCCAAGAGACCCAGTACTTC. This gives the protein CASSPPRGSGESVQETQYF.

The chain employs TRBV30 and TRBJ1-1; 10 nucleotides line up with TRBD1. CDR1 and CDR2 from the germline V gene are GTSNPN and SVGIG (reference sequence). This CDR3 contains 14 residues. V shed 4 bases, J shed 3 bases, and the junction held 5 bases outside the gene matches. CDR3 amino acids: CAWIPGQGYTEAFF. The CDR3 nucleotides are TGTGCCTGGATTCCGGGACAGGGGTACACTGAAGCTTTCTTT.

The V and J genes are TRBV7-9 and TRBJ2-7, with 9 bases aligning to TRBD1. Trimming at V came to 5 bases and at J to 3 bases, leaving 5 bases not matched to a gene. The CDR3 is made up of 14 amino acids. The germline gives CDR1 SEHNR, CDR2 FQNEAQ (reference sequence). The CDR3 nucleotides are TGTGCCAGCAGCCCGGGACAGGGTGACTACGAGCAGTACTTC. It encodes CASSPGQGDYEQYF.

This chain links TRBV4-1 with TRBJ2-3; D unresolved. V was pared by 3 bases and J by 2 bases, with 12 bases between. Germline values: CDR1 MGHRA, CDR2 YSYEKL. The CDR3 sequence is 15 residues long. The chain's CDR3 is CASSHRLLPTDTQYF. As DNA, the CDR3 is TGCGCCAGCAGCCACCGACTTCTACCCACAGATACGCAGTATTTT.

On this clone itself: Compared with germline, one end of the junction differs, possibly owing to a read error. The CDR3 bases are TGTGCCAGCAGTCCGACGCCCGGGACAGGGCCCGTAGGGGGTTATTTC. Translated, it gives CASSPTPGTGPVGGYF. J is TRBJ2-7 and V is TRBV27; 9 nucleotides agree with TRBD1. CDR1 and CDR2 from the germline V gene are MNHEY and SMNVEV (reference sequence). The CDR3 extends over 16 amino acids.

The gene calls are TRBV4-3 and TRBJ2-3; 9 bases agree with TRBD2. Germline trimming cut 2 bases from V and 8 bases from J; bases unmatched to any gene: 11. The CDR3 extends over 16 amino acids. Per the germline V gene, CDR1 is LGHNA and CDR2 is YSLEER. As DNA, the CDR3 is TGCGCCAGCAGCCAAAGTGCGGGAGGGTCTACGGGTACGCAGTATTTT. This gives the protein CASSQSAGGSTGTQYF.

The chain carries TRBV2 and TRBJ1-5, with a weak D call TRBD1 (5 bases). V shed 3 bases and J shed 0 bases, with 9 bases lying between them. This CDR3 has 15 residues. The germline gives CDR1 SNHLY, CDR2 FYNNEI. The CDR3: CASSEGLYSNQPQHF. In nucleotides, the CDR3 is TGTGCCAGCAGTGAGGGGCTTTATAGCAATCAGCCCCAGCATTTT.

This clone was detected only once. The chain couples TRBV18 to TRBJ2-1; the D gene is possibly TRBD1 (5 bases). In germline, CDR1 is KGHSH, CDR2 LQKENI. The CDR3 runs to 14 residues. Trimming removed 2 bases at V and 15 bases at J, with 20 bases between. The CDR3, as DNA: TGTGCCAGCTCACCAGCGCGGCAGGGCGCGCGTCTGTTCTTC. As protein: CASSPARQGARLFF.

The rearrangement uses TRBV7-8 and TRBJ2-3; 10 bases match TRBD2. The CDR3 is made up of 17 amino acids. Trimming at V came to 2 bases and at J to 5 bases, leaving 10 bases not matched to a gene. CDR1 and CDR2 from the germline V gene are SGHVS and FQNEAQ. CDR3: CASSLYPPSGGGDTQYF. In DNA form, the CDR3 reads TGTGCCAGCAGCTTATACCCTCCTAGCGGGGGAGGAGATACGCAGTATTTT.

This sequence joins TRBV21-1 and TRBJ2-5; TRBD2 reflects the table's D call only, with no check against the DNA. TRBV21-1 is a pseudogene. The CDR3 covers 11 residues. The CDR3 reads CAGPTKETQYF. In nucleotides, the CDR3 is TGTGCCGGCCCCACTAAAGAGACCCAGTACTTC.

The V call is TRBV10-3, the J call TRBJ2-3; 10 bases fit TRBD2. Per the germline V gene, CDR1 is ENHRY and CDR2 is SYGVKD. This CDR3 has 16 amino acids. J was trimmed by 0 bases and V by 6 bases; bases with no gene match: 6. The CDR3 DNA is TGTGCCATCAGGAGGACTAGCGGCTCTAGCACAGATACGCAGTATTTT. Its protein is CAIRRTSGSSTDTQYF.

The rearrangement joins TRBV19 to TRBJ2-1; possible D gene TRBD2, 5 bases. Germline lookup yields CDR1 LNHDA and CDR2 SQIVND (reference sequence). V was shortened by 6 bases and J by 8 bases, with 11 bases between the two germline ends. CDR3 length: 12 amino acids. The chain's CDR3 is CASRSSGDEQFF. As DNA, the CDR3 is TGTGCCAGTAGAAGCTCCGGGGATGAGCAGTTCTTC.

V gene TRBV28 combines with J gene TRBJ2-1, with D perhaps matching TRBD1 or TRBD2 (5 bases each). CDR3 length equals 14 residues. Germline lookup yields CDR1 MDHEN and CDR2 SYDVKM. With 0 bases removed from V and 8 bases from J, the gap between germline ends came to 11 bases. The DNA for the CDR3 is TGTGCCAGCAGTTTATGGAACGTGGGGGATGAGCAGTTCTTC. Translation gives CASSLWNVGDEQFF.

The V and J genes are TRBV5-1 and TRBJ1-5; 7 nucleotides match TRBD1. The V and J ends lost 0 bases and 9 bases, in that order; junction bases with no gene match: 12. Germline V gene lookup returns CDR1 SGHRS and CDR2 YFSETQ. CDR3 length equals 16 residues. The DNA of the CDR3 is TGCGCCAGCAGCTTGGCCCCCAACAGGGGCGCGGGGCCCCAGCATTTT. As protein: CASSLAPNRGAGPQHF.